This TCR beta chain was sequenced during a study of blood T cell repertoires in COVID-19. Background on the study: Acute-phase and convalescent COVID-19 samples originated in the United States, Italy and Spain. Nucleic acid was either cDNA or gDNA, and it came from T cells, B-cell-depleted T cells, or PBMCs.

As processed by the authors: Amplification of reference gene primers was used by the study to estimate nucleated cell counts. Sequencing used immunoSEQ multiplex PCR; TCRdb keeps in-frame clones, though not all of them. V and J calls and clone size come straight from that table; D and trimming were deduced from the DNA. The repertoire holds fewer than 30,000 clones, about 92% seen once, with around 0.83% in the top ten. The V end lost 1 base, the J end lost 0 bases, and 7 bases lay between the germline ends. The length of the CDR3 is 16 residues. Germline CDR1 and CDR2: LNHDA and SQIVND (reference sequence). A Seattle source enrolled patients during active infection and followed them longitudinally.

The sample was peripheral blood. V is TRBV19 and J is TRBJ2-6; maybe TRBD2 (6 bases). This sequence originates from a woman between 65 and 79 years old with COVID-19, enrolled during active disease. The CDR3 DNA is TGTGCCAGTAGTATAGGGCGGGGCTCTGGGGCCAACGTCCTGACTTTC. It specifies CASSIGRGSGANVLTF. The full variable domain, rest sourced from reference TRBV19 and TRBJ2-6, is DGGITQSPKYLFRKEGQNVTLSCEQNLNHDAMYWYRQDPGQGLRLIYYSQIVNDFQKGDIAEGYSVSREKKESFPLTVTSAQKNPTAFYLCASSIGRGSGANVLTFGAGSRLTVL.